These 4 T cell receptor beta chains originate from one sample sequenced in a study of technical replicates of blood from a handful of donors. TCRdb's table, derived via immunoSEQ multiplex PCR, lists solely in-frame clones and lacks some. The sample carries more than 60,000 clones, over 90% recorded once. The sample consisted of T cells isolated from PBMCs. These receptors were obtained from a human donor in good health.

CDR3 DNA: TGTGCCAGCAGTCGAACTCGAGGGTGGGGGGTCGAGCAGTACTTC. Translating gives CASSRTRGWGVEQYF. This sequence joins TRBV6-7 and TRBJ2-7, with D maybe TRBD2 (6 bases). TRBV6-7 counts as an open reading frame of uncertain function. The CDR3 has 15 residues. V lost 5 bases and J 6 bases, leaving 20 bases between the germline ends.

This chain links TRBV28 with TRBJ1-4; D not resolved. In germline, CDR1 is MDHEN, CDR2 SYDVKM. The ends were cut back, 5 bases at V and 11 bases at J, with 12 bases in the middle. CDR3 length: 12 amino acids. The CDR3 sequence is CASSIQSYKLFF. CDR3 bases: TGTGCCAGCAGTATACAGTCGTATAAACTGTTTTTT.

The CDR3 nucleotides are TGTGCCAGCACTAGGGACACTGGAAACACCATATATTTT. Amino acid sequence: CASTRDTGNTIYF. This chain connects TRBV28 to TRBJ1-3; possible D gene TRBD1, 6 bases. The germline V gene encodes CDR1 MDHEN and CDR2 SYDVKM. V lost 7 bases and J 2 bases, leaving 9 bases between the germline ends. CDR3 length: 13 amino acids. Filled out from reference TRBV28 and TRBJ1-3, the complete variable domain reads DVKVTQSSRYLVKRTGEKVFLECVQDMDHENMFWYRQDPGLGLRLIYFSYDVKMKEKGDIPEGYSVSREKKERFSLILESASTNQTSMYLCASTRDTGNTIYFGEGSWLTVV.

The chain is built from TRBV4-1 and TRBJ1-1, with TRBD1 as a possible D gene (5 bases). Germline CDR1 MGHRA, CDR2 YSYEKL. The CDR3 is 14 amino acids. Trimming cost V 2 bases and J 5 bases, with 12 bases left between them. Here the CDR3 DNA reads TGCGCCAGCAGCCAACCTGGGGCCTCAACTGAAGCTTTCTTT. Its translation: CASSQPGASTEAFF.